These 10 T cell receptor beta chains share one sample of origin, sequenced in a study of CD8 T cells in Susac syndrome. The RNA input was roughly 0.45 to 1 ug, and it was reverse transcribed with random hexamers. MiXCR, run by TCRdb on the immunoSEQ multiplex PCR reads, gives a single entry per CDR3 protein. The table shows a few hundred thousand distinct CDR3 sequences, with around 90% occurring only once. Sequenced sample: CD4+ T cells from PBMCs. The receptors stem from a human donor with multiple sclerosis.

The rearrangement uses TRBV28 and TRBJ1-1; possibly TRBD1 for D (6 bases). Germline V gene lookup returns CDR1 MDHEN and CDR2 SYDVKM. Trimming took 2 bases from V and 9 from J, leaving 19 bases between them. The CDR3 sequence is 15 residues long. The CDR3 sequence is CASSLTSTGQHQAFF. The CDR3 bases are TGTGCCAGCAGTTTAACATCGACCGGACAGCACCAAGCTTTCTTT. Together with reference TRBV28 and TRBJ1-1, the CDR3 gives the full variable domain: DVKVTQSSRYLVKRTGEKVFLECVQDMDHENMFWYRQDPGLGLRLIYFSYDVKMKEKGDIPEGYSVSREKKERFSLILESASTNQTSMYLCASSLTSTGQHQAFFGQGTRLTVV.

This rearrangement joins TRBV4-1 to TRBJ2-3, with 7 bases fitting TRBD2. The CDR3 sequence is 15 residues long. Germline V lookup: CDR1 MGHRA, CDR2 YSYEKL. Unmatched junction bases numbered 6, after V lost 3 bases and J lost 3 bases. CDR3 sequence: CASSHAGAGTDTQYF. The CDR3, as DNA: TGCGCCAGCAGCCACGCGGGAGCGGGTACAGATACGCAGTATTTT.

This chain links TRBV5-4 with TRBJ2-1; D is uncertain. This CDR3 has 13 residues. Germline V gene lookup returns CDR1 SGHNT and CDR2 YYREEE (reference sequence). Trimming removed 0 bases from V and 5 bases from J, with 6 bases in between. The CDR3 is CASSLGFHNEQFF. The CDR3 region has the DNA TGTGCCAGCAGCTTGGGATTCCACAATGAGCAGTTCTTC.

This CDR3 is CASRRGGEAFF. CDR3 bases: TGTGCCAGCAGGAGGGGGGGTGAAGCTTTCTTT. The chain employs TRBV12-3 or TRBV12-4 and TRBJ1-1, with D perhaps matching TRBD1 (6 bases). The length of the CDR3 is 11 residues. V lost 6 bases and J 7 bases, leaving 9 bases between the germline ends.

Here the CDR3 DNA reads TGCGCCAGCAGCCACCCCAACCGGGCTAGCGGTCGCACAGATACGCAGTATTTT. Its translation: CASSHPNRASGRTDTQYF. The rearrangement uses TRBV4-1 and TRBJ2-3, with TRBD2 matching over 7 bases. The CDR3 runs to 18 residues. The V gene's germline CDR1 is MGHRA and CDR2 YSYEKL. The V segment lost 3 bases and the J segment 1 base; nucleotides outside the gene matches: 13.

The V and J genes are TRBV29-1 and TRBJ2-3; TRBD2 is a possible D gene (7 bases). The CDR3 consists of 14 residues. Between the trimmed V and J ends, which lost 2 bases and 4 bases, there was a span of 13 bases. Germline V lookup: CDR1 SQVTM, CDR2 ANQGSEA. Written as DNA, the CDR3 is TGCAGCGTTGAATTGGGGGGGCATCCAGATACGCAGTATTTT. Protein product: CSVELGGHPDTQYF.

This clonotype turned up a few times. V and J are TRBV6-1 and TRBJ1-1, with D unclear. CDR3 length: 14 residues. Germline V gives CDR1 MNHNS, CDR2 SASEGT. Trimming shortened V by 1 base and J by 0 bases, and 6 bases separated the two germline ends. The DNA of the CDR3 is TGTGCCAGCAGTGAAGTCGGGGTGAACACTGAAGCTTTCTTT. Its translation is CASSEVGVNTEAFF.

V is TRBV29-1 and J is TRBJ1-2, with D possibly being TRBD1 (5 bases). Germline lookup yields CDR1 SQVTM and CDR2 ANQGSEA. V lost 8 bases and J lost 8, with 24 bases in between. CDR3 length: 14 residues. As DNA, the CDR3 is TGCAGCACCTACGGGGGAGGTAGCAGCTTAGGCTACACCTTC. Amino acid sequence: CSTYGGGSSLGYTF.

This chain joins TRBV12-3 or TRBV12-4 and TRBJ2-5; a weak D match, TRBD2 (5 bases). With 1 base removed from V and 5 bases from J, the gap between germline ends came to 11 bases. This CDR3 region has 14 residues. CDR3: CASSLVRGSETQYF. As DNA, the CDR3 is TGTGCCAGCAGTTTAGTTCGGGGATCCGAGACCCAGTACTTC.

The chain joins TRBV5-4 to TRBJ1-1; maybe TRBD1 (6 bases). Looked up from germline, CDR1 is SGHNT and CDR2 is YYREEE (reference sequence). Trimming took off 2 bases at V and 4 bases at J, with 12 bases between the two ends. The CDR3 totals 14 residues. CDR3 in amino acids: CASSFIDRSTEAFF. The CDR3 DNA reads as TGTGCCAGCAGCTTCATCGACAGGAGCACTGAAGCTTTCTTT.